The 8 T cell receptor beta chains below were found in one sample sequenced in a study of beta chain features in type 1 diabetes. What was sequenced were expressed TCRB transcripts, since all of the isolated RNA had been reverse transcribed. The table came from immunoSEQ multiplex PCR; TCRdb's copy has only in-frame clones and leaves some out. Of approximately 400,000 clones in the sample, about 15% were seen once. The sequencing input was naive CD4+ T cells from blood. The receptors come from a woman under 30 in good health.

V gene TRBV6-1 combines with J gene TRBJ2-1, with 11 nucleotides matching TRBD2. Germline CDR1 MNHNS, CDR2 SASEGT. V lost 11 bases to trimming and J lost 9 bases; unmatched junction nucleotides: 12. This CDR3 has 14 residues. CDR3 nucleotides: TGTGCCGGGAAATTAGCGGGAGGGCCGGGTGAGCAGTTCTTC. Its translation: CAGKLAGGPGEQFF.

The chain recombines TRBV7-9 with TRBJ2-1; 11 positions match TRBD2. This CDR3 spans 15 amino acids. Germline V gene data show CDR1 as SEHNR and CDR2 as FQNEAQ (reference sequence). V was pared by 6 bases and J by 6 bases, with 7 bases of the junction left unmatched. In DNA, the CDR3 is TGTGCCAGCAGGTCGGGACTAGCGGTGCCCAATGAGCAGTTCTTC. Encoded protein: CASRSGLAVPNEQFF.

This clone has a handful of counts. This rearrangement joins TRBV28 to TRBJ2-5; maybe TRBD2 (6 bases). Germline loops: CDR1 MDHEN, CDR2 SYDVKM. V lost 6 bases, J lost 3 bases, and 14 bases lay in between. The CDR3 contains 14 residues. DNA for the CDR3: TGTGCCAGCAGCCCGACGGGACTTGAAGAGACCCAGTACTTC. Amino acids: CASSPTGLEETQYF.

The table lists this clone with a few counts. The rearrangement uses TRBV11-2 and TRBJ2-3, with TRBD1 matching 7 bases. Germline trimming cut 5 bases from V and 2 bases from J; bases unmatched to any gene: 4. This CDR3 is 14 amino acids long. The germline CDR1 and CDR2 sequences are SGHAT and FQNNGV. The CDR3 spells CASSPGQDTDTQYF. CDR3 in DNA: TGTGCCAGCAGCCCTGGACAGGACACAGATACGCAGTATTTT.

This sequence joins TRBV30 and TRBJ1-2; perhaps TRBD1 as D (5 bases). Germline V gene data show CDR1 as GTSNPN and CDR2 as SVGIG (reference sequence). The CDR3 has 13 residues. Trimming took off 0 bases at V and 6 bases at J, with 11 bases between the two ends. The CDR3 DNA follows: TGTGCCTGGAGTGTCGGGGGTGTTGATGGCTACACCTTC. It encodes CAWSVGGVDGYTF.

The gene calls are TRBV7-2 and TRBJ1-2; a weak D match, TRBD1 (5 bases). Germline-derived CDR1 and CDR2 are SGHTA and FQGNSA. V lost 4 bases, J lost 2 bases, and 8 bases lay in between. The CDR3 totals 13 residues. As DNA, the CDR3 is TGTGCCAGCAGCTCGGCAGGGAACTATGGCTACACCTTC. It encodes CASSSAGNYGYTF.

The chain recombines TRBV27 with TRBJ2-7; 9 positions agree with TRBD2. This CDR3 contains 16 residues. Germline values: CDR1 MNHEY, CDR2 SMNVEV (reference sequence). The V segment lost 4 bases and the J segment 2 bases; nucleotides outside the gene matches: 9. The CDR3, as DNA: TGTGCCAGCAGTTCGGTACCGCGGACTAGCGCCTACGAGCAGTACTTC. It translates to CASSSVPRTSAYEQYF.

V is TRBV20-1 and J is TRBJ1-2; D is unclear. Germline V gives CDR1 DFQATT, CDR2 SNEGSKA (reference sequence). V shed 6 bases and J shed 2 bases, with 7 bases lying between them. This CDR3 contains 11 residues. The CDR3 nucleotides read TGCAGTGCCTATGCAAACTATGGCTACACCTTC. Protein sequence: CSAYANYGYTF.